Presented here are 27 T cell receptor beta chains from one specimen sequenced in a study of early T cells in non-severe SARS-CoV-2 infection. TCRdb recomputed calls from the 5' RACE reads with MiXCR, one row per CDR3 protein. The sample yields under 60,000 distinct CDR3 sequences, approximately 9% seen once. The material sequenced was whole blood, taken at baseline. The receptors originated from an adult who was a healthcare worker with PCR-confirmed SARS-CoV-2 infection or an uninfected control (not recorded which).

The gene calls are TRBV7-3 and TRBJ1-2; D gene uncertain. The CDR3 length is 15 residues. Germline CDR1 reads SGHTA; CDR2 reads FQGTGA. V was shortened by 3 bases and J by 4 bases, with 15 bases between the two germline ends. The CDR3 DNA reads TGTGCCAGCAGCTTCGGACGCTCCCTCTGCTATGGCTACACCTTC. Translation: CASSFGRSLCYGYTF.

The chain links TRBV20-1 to TRBJ2-2, with D unclear. The CDR3 covers 14 residues. Germline V gene sequence: CDR1 DFQATT, CDR2 SNEGSKA (reference sequence). V was cut by 0 bases and J by 1 base, with 6 bases left in between. The CDR3 sequence: CSARDPQNTGELFF. CDR3 DNA: TGCAGTGCTAGAGATCCACAGAACACCGGGGAGCTGTTTTTT.

This clonotype was seen many times. The chain joins TRBV7-6 to TRBJ2-2, with D perhaps TRBD2 (5 bases). CDR3 length: 16 residues. Deletions cut 5 bases from V and 0 bases from J, with 13 bases between. The germline V gene has CDR1 SGHVS and CDR2 FNYEAQ. CDR3 sequence: CASSLTSGTNTGELFF. DNA of the CDR3: TGTGCCAGCAGCCTTACTTCGGGGACGAACACCGGGGAGCTGTTTTTT.

The CDR3 loop is CATSRDLGKPQHF. CDR3 sequence (DNA): TGTGCCACCAGCAGAGACTTGGGCAAACCCCAGCATTTT. The rearrangement links TRBV15 to TRBJ1-5; D gene ambiguous. V lost 0 bases and J lost 10, with 10 bases in between. Germline values: CDR1 LNHNV, CDR2 YYDKDF (reference sequence). This CDR3 has 13 amino acids.

This clonotype has more than one count but fewer than ten. V usage is TRBV28 and J usage is TRBJ2-2; the D gene could be TRBD1 or TRBD2 (5 bases each). Germline V gives CDR1 MDHEN, CDR2 SYDVKM. Trimming shortened V by 10 bases and J by 1 base, and 13 bases separated the two germline ends. The CDR3 covers 14 residues. The DNA for the CDR3 is TGTGCCATCCCGGGACCCCAGAACACCGGGGAGCTGTTTTTT. Protein: CAIPGPQNTGELFF.

The chain joins TRBV4-2 to TRBJ2-3, with D unclear. V lost 0 bases and J lost 3, with 13 bases in between. Germline CDR1 reads LGHNA; CDR2 reads YNFKEQ. This CDR3 spans 16 amino acids. CDR3 bases: TGTGCCAGCAGCCAAGATCCCCGTACCCTGACAGATACGCAGTATTTT. Its translation: CASSQDPRTLTDTQYF.

This clonotype was seen many times. The V call is TRBV11-2, the J call TRBJ2-7, with 12 bases aligning to TRBD2. The V gene end was trimmed by 4 bases and the J gene end by 2 bases; junction bases not matched to a gene: 12. CDR1 SGHAT and CDR2 FQNNGV come from the germline V gene. This CDR3 comprises 18 residues. The CDR3 loop is CASSSVNRTSGATYEQYF. The CDR3, as DNA: TGTGCCAGCAGCTCCGTAAATCGGACTAGCGGGGCTACCTACGAGCAGTACTTC.

The V and J genes are TRBV19 and TRBJ1-2, with D perhaps matching TRBD1 (6 bases). Trimming took 8 bases from V and 8 from J, leaving 24 bases between them. The CDR3 contains 15 residues. Germline loops: CDR1 LNHDA, CDR2 SQIVND (reference sequence). The CDR3 reads CASANLQRDNKGYTF. The CDR3 nucleotides read TGTGCCAGTGCTAACCTACAGCGGGACAACAAGGGCTACACCTTC.

This clonotype was observed many times. J is TRBJ1-2 and V is TRBV5-4, with 8 bases aligning to TRBD1. The CDR3 runs to 17 residues. J lost 4 bases, V lost 1 base, and 12 bases had no gene match. From germline, CDR1 is SGHNT and CDR2 YYREEE (reference sequence). The CDR3 protein is CASSLTRTGILLYGYTF. CDR3 coding DNA: TGTGCCAGCAGCTTGACAAGGACAGGGATCTTACTCTATGGCTACACCTTC. The full variable domain, rest sourced from reference TRBV5-4 and TRBJ1-2, is ETGVTQSPTHLIKTRGQQVTLRCSSQSGHNTVSWYQQALGQGPQFIFQYYREEENGRGNFPPRFSGLQFPNYSSELNVNALELDDSALYLCASSLTRTGILLYGYTFGSGTRLTVV.

The sample holds many counts of this clonotype. The chain has TRBV7-9 and TRBJ2-1; 13 nucleotides line up with TRBD2. CDR3 length: 15 amino acids. The V gene end was trimmed by 5 bases and the J gene end by 16 bases; junction bases not matched to a gene: 14. Germline values: CDR1 SEHNR, CDR2 FQNEAQ (reference sequence). The CDR3 bases are TGTGCCAGCAGCCCTACTAGCGGGAGGGCCTTAGAGCGTTTCTTC. Translation: CASSPTSGRALERFF. Full variable domain (outside the CDR3, taken from reference TRBV7-9 and TRBJ2-1): DTGVSQNPRHKITKRGQNVTFRCDPISEHNRLYWYRQTLGQGPEFLTYFQNEAQLEKSRLLSDRFSAERPKGSFSTLEIQRTEQGDSAMYLCASSPTSGRALERFFGPGTRLTVL.

The chain uses TRBV2 and TRBJ1-1; D is perhaps TRBD1 (6 bases). The V gene's germline CDR1 is SNHLY and CDR2 FYNNEI. Trimming removed 7 bases at V and 1 base at J, with 10 bases between. The CDR3 is 13 residues long. In DNA, the CDR3 is TGTGCCAGCAAGTGGACAGCGAACACTGAAGCTTTCTTT. Its translation: CASKWTANTEAFF.

The genes are TRBV7-2 and TRBJ2-5; maybe TRBD2 (5 bases). V gave up 5 bases and J gave up 4 bases, with 14 bases separating them. The CDR3 loop spans 14 amino acids. Germline V gene lookup returns CDR1 SGHTA and CDR2 FQGNSA. The CDR3 region is CASSPGVTGETQYF. The DNA for the CDR3 is TGTGCCAGCAGCCCCGGGGTAACGGGAGAGACCCAGTACTTC.

This clonotype was observed a few times. The chain recombines TRBV5-4 with TRBJ2-1; 7 bases agree with TRBD1. The CDR3 is 16 amino acids. CDR1 is SGHNT, CDR2 YYREEE, per germline (reference sequence). J lost 3 bases, V lost 4 bases, and 10 bases had no gene match. The CDR3 nucleotides read TGTGCCAGCAGCCGACAGGGAACTACGGTCTACAATGAGCAGTTCTTC. This sequence encodes CASSRQGTTVYNEQFF.

This chain joins TRBV5-4 and TRBJ2-2; tentatively, D is TRBD1 (5 bases). Germline CDR1 is SGHNT and CDR2 is YYREEE (reference sequence). CDR3 length: 14 residues. V was cut by 0 bases and J by 3 bases, with 6 bases left in between. CDR3 residues: CASSLGGDTGELFF. The DNA for the CDR3 is TGTGCCAGCAGCTTGGGGGGCGACACCGGGGAGCTGTTTTTT.

Points on this clonotype: Given a much more abundant clone one base away, this may be a read error. This chain joins TRBV7-9 and TRBJ2-3; the D is unclear. Germline V gene data show CDR1 as SEHNR and CDR2 as FQNEAQ (reference sequence). The CDR3 covers 12 residues. The CDR3 sequence: CASSYATDMQYF. As DNA, the CDR3 is TGTGCCAGCAGCTATGCCACAGATATGCAGTATTTT.

This clonotype was recorded at least ten times. This chain links TRBV20-1 with TRBJ1-5, with 11 bases matching TRBD1. J was trimmed by 0 bases and V by 1 base; bases with no gene match: 11. Germline V lookup: CDR1 DFQATT, CDR2 SNEGSKA (reference sequence). There are 19 residues in the CDR3. The CDR3 nucleotides read TGCAGTGCTAGAGGGGCACGGTCGGGGACAGGGGGTAGCAATCAGCCCCAGCATTTT. As protein: CSARGARSGTGGSNQPQHF.

This clonotype was recorded many times. V gene TRBV5-5 combines with J gene TRBJ2-7, with 10 bases that match TRBD1. The V gene's germline CDR1 is SGHKS and CDR2 YYEKEE (reference sequence). CDR3 length: 15 residues. Germline trimming cut 4 bases from V and 3 bases from J; bases unmatched to any gene: 7. The CDR3 here is CASSPTRTGGYEQYF. The DNA of the CDR3 is TGTGCCAGCAGCCCAACGCGGACAGGGGGCTACGAGCAGTACTTC.

This clonotype was picked up a small number of times. The chain has TRBV20-1 and TRBJ1-2; 9 positions agree with TRBD1. V was pared by 3 bases and J by 1 base, with 15 bases of the junction left unmatched. The CDR3 is 18 residues long. The germline gives CDR1 DFQATT, CDR2 SNEGSKA (reference sequence). The CDR3 protein is CSASLRRQGGRGNYGYTF. In DNA form, the CDR3 reads TGCAGTGCTAGCCTAAGAAGACAGGGGGGCCGCGGTAACTATGGCTACACCTTC.

The J gene is TRBJ2-3, the V gene TRBV20-1, with TRBD2 matching over 13 bases. The CDR3 spans 18 residues. J lost 9 bases, V lost 5 bases, and 20 bases had no gene match. CDR1 is DFQATT and CDR2 is SNEGSKA in the germline V gene (reference sequence). The CDR3 DNA follows: TGCAGTGCTGGGGAGACGCGAGGACTAGCGGGAGTCCTCCACACGCAGTATTTT. Protein product: CSAGETRGLAGVLHTQYF.

This clonotype came up a few times. The chain carries TRBV3-1 and TRBJ2-2; D uncertain. The CDR3 sequence is 14 residues long. Germline CDR1 LGHDT, CDR2 YNNKEL (reference sequence). Trimming shortened V by 6 bases and J by 8 bases, and 16 bases separated the two germline ends. The chain's CDR3 is CASRPLVETGELFF. The CDR3 DNA is TGTGCCAGCAGGCCATTAGTCGAGACTGGGGAGCTGTTTTTT.

This chain uses TRBV12-3 or TRBV12-4 with TRBJ1-2; TRBD1 aligns across 7 bases. Unmatched junction bases numbered 11, after V lost 5 bases and J lost 8 bases. The CDR3 contains 14 residues. The CDR3 DNA reads as TGTGCCAGCAGTCCGACAGGGTTGAAGGGCGGCTACACCTTC. Protein product: CASSPTGLKGGYTF.

This clonotype was recorded only once. The rearrangement joins TRBV30 to TRBJ2-1, with a possible D match to TRBD2 (5 bases). Deletions cut 0 bases from V and 0 bases from J, with 9 bases between. Germline values: CDR1 GTSNPN, CDR2 SVGIG (reference sequence). The CDR3 runs to 15 residues. The CDR3 nucleotides are TGTGCCTGGAGTGTGGGGAGTCCCTCCTACAATGAGCAGTTCTTC. Translating it yields CAWSVGSPSYNEQFF.

This clonotype was found many times. This chain connects TRBV11-2 to TRBJ1-1; D gene uncertain. Germline V gene lookup returns CDR1 SGHAT and CDR2 FQNNGV. The CDR3 contains 13 residues. V lost 2 bases, J lost 12 bases, and 16 bases lay in between. CDR3 loop: CASSLSGVLPTFF. CDR3 bases: TGTGCCAGCAGCTTATCCGGGGTCCTACCGACTTTCTTT.

This clonotype showed up many times. The CDR3 bases are TGTGCCAGCATCGACGGGGGGCCGGGGGTGAATTCACCCCTCCACTTT. It yields the protein CASIDGGPGVNSPLHF. The rearrangement links TRBV6-6 to TRBJ1-6; the D gene is possibly TRBD1 (6 bases). Germline V CDR1 and CDR2: MNHNY, SVGAGI (reference sequence). The CDR3 spans 16 residues. Deletions cut 7 bases from V and 7 bases from J, with 20 bases between.

This CDR3 reads CASSVVGTQQETQYF. In nucleotides, the CDR3 is TGTGCCAGCAGCGTAGTGGGGACCCAACAAGAGACCCAGTACTTC. The chain joins TRBV9 to TRBJ2-5, with D perhaps given as TRBD1 or TRBD2 (5 bases each). The CDR3 totals 15 residues. Trimming took off 0 bases at V and 2 bases at J, with 11 bases between the two ends. Germline-derived CDR1 and CDR2 are SGDLS and YYNGEE.

The rearrangement uses TRBV6-1 and TRBJ1-2; no firm D call. Germline values: CDR1 MNHNS, CDR2 SASEGT. The V end was cut by 4 bases, the J end by 2 bases, with 8 bases between. CDR3 length: 13 amino acids. The CDR3 sequence: CASSVAPNYGYTF. The CDR3 nucleotides read TGTGCCAGCAGTGTCGCACCGAACTATGGCTACACCTTC.

This clonotype was observed a few times. The chain couples TRBV7-2 to TRBJ2-5; D is unresolved. This CDR3 has 12 amino acids. Germline V CDR1 and CDR2: SGHTA, FQGNSA. Trimming removed 2 bases from V and 1 base from J, with 2 bases in between. The CDR3 region is CASSLFQETQYF. The CDR3 bases are TGTGCCAGCAGCTTATTCCAAGAGACCCAGTACTTC.